This T cell receptor (beta chain) was identified in a study of vaccination effects on CD4 cells after COVID-19. Whole-study context: The participants, recipients of two vaccine doses, got either BNT162b2 or mRNA-1273.

Regarding this clone: The antigen is undetermined.

Within the ViraFEST assay, antigen-specific CD4+ T cells underwent expansion with viral peptide pools prior to sequencing. Investigators separated out CD4+ T cells once 10 days of culture had passed. The person's infection with SARS-CoV-2, confirmed by PCR, took place between March and December 2020. Repertoires were generated with immunoSEQ multiplex PCR, while TCRdb's copy carries only in-frame clones and drops some. This repertoire shows approximately 33,000 clones, approximately 78% found once; its top ten account for about 15%. CDR1 SNHLY and CDR2 FYNNEI come from the germline V gene. The CDR3 totals 14 residues. After removal of 6 bases from V and 7 bases from J, the junction contained 6 bases not matched to a gene.

The sample consisted of CD4+ T cells from PBMCs cultured with HCoV-NL63 spike peptides, taken before COVID-19 vaccination. The chain uses TRBV2 and TRBJ1-4; 9 bases align to TRBD1. The source is a human donor who had a prior SARS-CoV-2 infection. CDR3 loop: CASRQTGGSEKLFF. CDR3 nucleotides: TGTGCCAGCAGGCAGACAGGGGGAAGTGAAAAACTGTTTTTT.